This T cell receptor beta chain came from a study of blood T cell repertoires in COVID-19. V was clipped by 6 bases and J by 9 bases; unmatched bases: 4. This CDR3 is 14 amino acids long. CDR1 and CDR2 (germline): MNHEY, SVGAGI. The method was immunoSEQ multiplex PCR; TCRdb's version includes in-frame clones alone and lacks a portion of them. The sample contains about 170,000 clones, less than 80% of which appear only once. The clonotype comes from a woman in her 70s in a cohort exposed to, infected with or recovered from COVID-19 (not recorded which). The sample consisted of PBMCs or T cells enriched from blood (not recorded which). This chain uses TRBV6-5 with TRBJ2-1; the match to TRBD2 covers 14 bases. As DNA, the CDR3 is TGTGCCAGCAGGGGACTAGCGGGAGCGGGTGAGCAGTTCTTC. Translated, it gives CASRGLAGAGEQFF.